Shown below are 13 T cell receptor beta chains from a single sample sequenced in a study of cytomegalovirus exposure and HLA in healthy donors. Using immunoSEQ multiplex PCR, the repertoire was profiled, and TCRdb retains in-frame clones only, with some absent. The table shows hundreds of thousands of clones, with roughly 87% occurring only once. Sequenced sample: PBMCs. The source is a woman in her late teens or twenties in good health and CMV-seropositive.

This chain uses TRBV7-9 with TRBJ2-7, with 8 bases that match TRBD2. CDR1 and CDR2 from the germline V gene are SEHNR and FQNEAQ (reference sequence). CDR3 length: 15 amino acids. V trimming: 3 bases; J trimming: 0 bases; junction bases outside the gene matches: 4. The CDR3 DNA sequence: TGTGCCAGCAGCTTTGAGCGGGAGAGCTCCTACGAGCAGTACTTC. It specifies CASSFERESSYEQYF.

The chain combines TRBV5-6 with TRBJ2-1; D is possibly TRBD1 (6 bases). Germline CDR1 SGHDT, CDR2 YYEEEE. This CDR3 is 17 amino acids long. V lost 4 bases to trimming and J lost 3 bases, with 20 bases between them. CDR3 sequence: CASSILIGRGHYNEQFF. DNA for the CDR3: TGTGCCAGCAGCATATTAATCGGACGGGGACACTACAATGAGCAGTTCTTC.

CDR3 protein: CASSQDLGRTTEAFF. DNA for the CDR3: TGTGCCAGCAGCCAAGATTTAGGGAGAACCACTGAAGCTTTCTTT. The rearrangement uses TRBV14 and TRBJ1-1, with unresolved D. Germline CDR1 reads SGHDN; CDR2 reads FVKESK. V was clipped by 0 bases and J by 4 bases, with 12 bases between them. The CDR3 has 15 residues. Full variable domain (rest looked up from reference TRBV14 and TRBJ1-1): EAGVTQFPSHSVIEKGQTVTLRCDPISGHDNLYWYRRVMGKEIKFLLHFVKESKQDESGMPNNRFLAERTGGTYSTLKVQPAELEDSGVYFCASSQDLGRTTEAFFGQGTRLTVV.

The chain couples TRBV2 to TRBJ2-7; the D gene is possibly TRBD2 (5 bases). CDR3 length: 17 residues. Germline V gives CDR1 SNHLY, CDR2 FYNNEI. V gave up 4 bases and J gave up 0 bases, with 19 bases separating them. CDR3 DNA: TGTGCCAGCAGTGTTCTGAGGACTGGGCGCCTCTCCTACGAGCAGTACTTC. Encoded protein: CASSVLRTGRLSYEQYF.

The V call is TRBV6-5, the J call TRBJ1-2; TRBD1 might be the D (5 bases). From germline, CDR1 is MNHEY and CDR2 SVGAGI. This CDR3 is built from 14 residues. The V end was cut by 3 bases, the J end by 5 bases, with 13 bases between. The CDR3 DNA is TGTGCCAGCAGTTATAAGGGGAATCTTTATGGCTACACCTTC. This translates into CASSYKGNLYGYTF.

The chain joins TRBV5-4 to TRBJ1-1; TRBD1 matches 10 bases. V trimming: 2 bases; J trimming: 5 bases; junction bases outside the gene matches: 3. The V gene's germline CDR1 is SGHNT and CDR2 YYREEE (reference sequence). This CDR3 is 14 amino acids long. The DNA for the CDR3 is TGTGCCAGCAGCTTTGGACAGGGGGAGACTGAAGCTTTCTTT. Translated: CASSFGQGETEAFF.

This clone showed up just once. This chain joins TRBV7-9 and TRBJ2-2; D is uncertain. Germline loops: CDR1 SEHNR, CDR2 FQNEAQ (reference sequence). Trimming pared 7 bases from V and 6 bases from J, leaving 9 bases between. This CDR3 is 12 amino acids long. CDR3 region: CASIGGPGELFF. The CDR3, as DNA: TGTGCCAGCATCGGTGGTCCCGGGGAGCTGTTTTTT.

V usage is TRBV30 and J usage is TRBJ1-5, with D perhaps matching TRBD1 (6 bases). The CDR3 length is 13 residues. Germline V lookup: CDR1 GTSNPN, CDR2 SVGIG (reference sequence). Trimming shortened V by 4 bases and J by 1 base, and 8 bases separated the two germline ends. Here the CDR3 DNA reads TGTGCCTGGACGGGACAAAGCAATCAGCCCCAGCATTTT. This codes for CAWTGQSNQPQHF.

The V call is TRBV30, the J call TRBJ1-3; D uncertain. V lost 7 bases and J lost 0, with 10 bases in between. Germline V lookup: CDR1 GTSNPN, CDR2 SVGIG (reference sequence). The CDR3 totals 13 residues. The CDR3 is CASPGASGNTIYF. The CDR3 region has the DNA TGTGCCTCACCGGGTGCCTCTGGAAACACCATATATTTT.

To note about this clone: The limits of the CDR3 on the DNA are not certain, so only TCRdb's listed CDR3 is given. This rearrangement joins TRBV19 to TRBJ1-1; TRBD1, the table's D call, lacks a check against the DNA. 15 amino acids form the CDR3, both terminal residues included. Germline V lookup: CDR1 LNHDA, CDR2 SQIVND (reference sequence). The CDR3 loop reads CASFLAGSMNTEAFF.

The CDR3 region has the DNA TGTGCCTGGAGTGTAGGAGATTATTCCTACAATGAGCAGTTCTTC. Translating it yields CAWSVGDYSYNEQFF. The J gene is TRBJ2-1, the V gene TRBV30; D gene unclear. The CDR3 totals 15 residues. V lost 0 bases, J lost 1 base, and 10 bases lay in between. CDR1 GTSNPN and CDR2 SVGIG come from the germline V gene (reference sequence).

The chain carries TRBV5-6 and TRBJ2-2; weak D call: TRBD1 (5 bases). The germline CDR1 and CDR2 sequences are SGHDT and YYEEEE. The CDR3 sequence is 14 residues long. V shed 0 bases and J shed 5 bases, with 8 bases lying between them. CDR3 nucleotide sequence: TGTGCCAGCAGCTTGGGCAGGGAAACCGGGGAGCTGTTTTTT. Translating gives CASSLGRETGELFF.

The chain is built from TRBV27 and TRBJ2-7; 9 bases are shared with TRBD2. The length of the CDR3 is 16 residues. Germline CDR1 reads MNHEY; CDR2 reads SMNVEV (reference sequence). With 5 bases clipped from V and 5 bases from J, the junction kept 13 bases outside the gene matches. CDR3 in amino acids: CASSLREVAGVHEQYF. For the CDR3, the DNA is TGTGCCAGCAGTCTCCGCGAGGTAGCGGGAGTCCACGAGCAGTACTTC.